Each of the 27 T cell receptor beta chains below was sequenced from the same sample in a study of blood T cell repertoires in COVID-19 (dated by TCRdb to 2020 to 2021). The protocol used for the library was the immunoSEQ multiplex PCR assay. This immuneACCESS table, as held by TCRdb, lists in-frame sequences with V and J called but not all clones. Of the missing ones, under half trace to an unresolved V gene in checked studies; the others have no known cause. The sample yields 110,000 or so clones; roughly 80% were counted once. The ten largest clones represent 15% of the sample. The specimen sequenced was peripheral blood. These receptors came from a woman aged 80 or older with acute or convalescent COVID-19.

The chain has TRBV11-2 and TRBJ2-1; TRBD2 matches at 9 bases. The CDR3 consists of 16 residues. CDR1 SGHAT and CDR2 FQNNGV come from the germline V gene. With 5 bases clipped from V and 2 bases from J, the junction kept 7 bases outside the gene matches. For the CDR3, the DNA is TGTGCCAGCAGCCCCACCGGGACTAGCACCTACAATGAGCAGTTCTTC. It encodes CASSPTGTSTYNEQFF.

V gene TRBV2 combines with J gene TRBJ2-1; 12 bases match TRBD2. V trimming: 0 bases; J trimming: 9 bases; junction bases outside the gene matches: 12. Germline values: CDR1 SNHLY, CDR2 FYNNEI. This CDR3 contains 18 residues. The CDR3 nucleotides are TGTGCCAGCAGTGAAGCGCTACTAGCGGGAGGTCTAAGAAGTGAGCAGTTCTTC. It is translated as CASSEALLAGGLRSEQFF.

Only a few counts were recorded for this clone. V usage is TRBV5-6 and J usage is TRBJ2-5; D is possibly TRBD2 (5 bases). CDR1 is SGHDT and CDR2 is YYEEEE in the germline V gene. Trimming removed 4 bases from V and 7 bases from J, with 14 bases in between. The CDR3 totals 13 residues. In nucleotides, the CDR3 is TGTGCCAGCAGCCCGGGAATGGCGGGGACCCAGTACTTC. Its protein product is CASSPGMAGTQYF.

This chain uses TRBV5-1 with TRBJ2-1, with unresolved D. This CDR3 is 16 amino acids long. The ends were cut back, 2 bases at V and 0 bases at J, with 12 bases in the middle. Germline CDR1 SGHRS, CDR2 YFSETQ. The CDR3 spells CASSFSAASSYNEQFF. CDR3 nucleotides: TGCGCCAGCAGCTTTTCGGCGGCTAGCTCCTACAATGAGCAGTTCTTC.

This sequence joins TRBV3-1 (or the pseudogene TRBV3-2) and TRBJ2-1, with 10 nucleotides matching TRBD2. Germline-derived CDR1 and CDR2 are LGHDT and YNNKEL (reference sequence). J gave up 6 bases and V 2 bases, and 7 bases lay outside the gene matches. This CDR3 is 16 amino acids long. The CDR3 reads CASSQRKAGGGNEQFF. The CDR3 DNA is TGTGCCAGCAGCCAAAGGAAAGCGGGAGGGGGCAATGAGCAGTTCTTC.

The genes are TRBV24-1 and TRBJ1-1; TRBD1 might be the D (5 bases). The CDR3 is made up of 13 amino acids. Germline values: CDR1 KGHDR, CDR2 SFDVKD. Deletions cut 2 bases from V and 6 bases from J, with 9 bases between. The CDR3 is CATSDSDSPEAFF. CDR3 in DNA: TGTGCCACCAGTGATTCTGACAGCCCTGAAGCTTTCTTT.

The gene calls are TRBV10-1 and TRBJ2-2; 7 positions match TRBD2. Germline trimming cut 4 bases from V and 3 bases from J; bases unmatched to any gene: 5. This CDR3 has 15 residues. Germline V gene data show CDR1 as WNHNN and CDR2 as SYGVQD (reference sequence). CDR3 in amino acids: CASSAREADTGELFF. The CDR3 region has the DNA TGCGCCAGCAGTGCTCGGGAGGCGGACACCGGGGAGCTGTTTTTT.

The J gene is TRBJ2-1, the V gene TRBV2; D remains ambiguous. The germline V and J ends were trimmed by 0 bases and 7 bases, with 4 bases remaining between them. Germline V CDR1 and CDR2: SNHLY, FYNNEI. This CDR3 has 12 residues. CDR3 bases: TGTGCCAGCAGTGAAGCGGAGAATGAGCAGTTCTTC. It yields the protein CASSEAENEQFF.

The chain joins TRBV7-8 to TRBJ2-7; 9 bases line up with TRBD2. CDR1 and CDR2 from the germline V gene are SGHVS and FQNEAQ. The CDR3 runs 13 residues. The J segment lost 4 bases and the V segment lost 5 bases, leaving 3 bases of the junction unmatched. The CDR3 reads CASSLTSGYEQYF. In nucleotides, the CDR3 is TGTGCCAGCAGCCTGACTAGCGGATACGAGCAGTACTTC.

The genes are TRBV21-1 and TRBJ2-2; the D call in the table, TRBD1, was not verified against the DNA. TRBV21-1 is termed a pseudogene. CDR3 size: 15 residues. CDR3 coding DNA: TGTGCCAGCGGGAACAGGGGCCTGAACACCGGGGAGCTGTTTTTT. It yields the protein CASGNRGLNTGELFF.

This clone appeared a few times. This chain joins TRBV3-1 (or the pseudogene TRBV3-2) and TRBJ1-5; the D is unclear. This CDR3 is 14 amino acids long. Germline V CDR1 and CDR2: LGHDT, YNNKEL (reference sequence). Trimming took 1 base from V and 3 from J, leaving 7 bases between them. Here the CDR3 reads CASSQAGANQPQHF. DNA of the CDR3: TGTGCCAGCAGCCAAGCAGGCGCCAATCAGCCCCAGCATTTT.

The chain couples TRBV5-8 to TRBJ1-5; D not resolved. The germline V gene encodes CDR1 SGHTS and CDR2 YDEGEE. This CDR3 is built from 17 residues. V lost 0 bases and J lost 5, with 18 bases in between. CDR3: CASSLGTTPGLDQPQHF. CDR3 nucleotides: TGTGCCAGCAGCTTGGGGACTACCCCCGGACTTGATCAGCCCCAGCATTTT. Full variable domain (missing parts from reference TRBV5-8 and TRBJ1-5): EAGVTQSPTHLIKTRGQQATLRCSPISGHTSVYWYQQALGLGLQFLLWYDEGEERNRGNFPPRFSGRQFPNYSSELNVNALELEDSALYLCASSLGTTPGLDQPQHFGDGTRLSIL.

This chain joins TRBV19 and TRBJ2-3; 11 bases line up with TRBD2. The CDR3 length is 16 residues. In germline, CDR1 is LNHDA, CDR2 SQIVND (reference sequence). V dropped 4 bases and J dropped 6; count of bases not matched to a gene: 9. In DNA, the CDR3 is TGTGCCAGTAGTAGGGCTAGCGGGAGGTCGAGGGATACGCAGTATTTT. Its protein is CASSRASGRSRDTQYF. The full variable domain, rest sourced from reference TRBV19 and TRBJ2-3, is DGGITQSPKYLFRKEGQNVTLSCEQNLNHDAMYWYRQDPGQGLRLIYYSQIVNDFQKGDIAEGYSVSREKKESFPLTVTSAQKNPTAFYLCASSRASGRSRDTQYFGPGTRLTVL.

This chain links TRBV30 with TRBJ2-1; 13 bases are a match to TRBD2. Looked up from germline, CDR1 is GTSNPN and CDR2 is SVGIG (reference sequence). This CDR3 region has 13 residues. V lost 5 bases, J lost 9 bases, and 4 bases stayed unmatched. The CDR3 loop is CAWGLAGAREQFF. CDR3 bases: TGTGCCTGGGGACTAGCGGGAGCCCGTGAGCAGTTCTTC.

The J gene is TRBJ2-7, the V gene TRBV6-1; 9 bases fit TRBD2. V shed 8 bases and J 1 base; nucleotides not matched to a gene: 6. Germline V gives CDR1 MNHNS, CDR2 SASEGT. CDR3 size: 14 residues. CDR3 sequence (DNA): TGTGCCAGCGGAGAAGCGGGAGGATCCTACGAGCAGTACTTC. Protein: CASGEAGGSYEQYF.

V is TRBV28 and J is TRBJ1-2; a weak D match, TRBD1 (5 bases). The CDR3 runs to 15 residues. CDR1 MDHEN and CDR2 SYDVKM come from the germline V gene. V shed 2 bases and J shed 2 bases, with 12 bases lying between them. In nucleotides, the CDR3 is TGTGCCAGCAGTTTAATTCCAGGGAACAACTATGGCTACACCTTC. This translates into CASSLIPGNNYGYTF.

The chain couples TRBV7-6 to TRBJ1-2, with a possible D match to TRBD1 (5 bases). The CDR3 is 14 residues long. The germline CDR1 and CDR2 sequences are SGHVS and FNYEAQ. The V gene lost 5 bases and the J gene lost 4 bases, with 14 bases spanning the gap. Written as DNA, the CDR3 is TGTGCCAGCAGCCCAGATACGGGGGGCTATGGCTACACCTTC. Amino acid sequence: CASSPDTGGYGYTF. The whole variable domain, filled in from reference TRBV7-6 and TRBJ1-2, reads GAGVSQSPRYKVTKRGQDVALRCDPISGHVSLYWYRQALGQGPEFLTYFNYEAQQDKSGLPNDRFSAERPEGSISTLTIQRTEQRDSAMYRCASSPDTGGYGYTFGSGTRLTVV.

This clone was counted once. The chain has TRBV15 and TRBJ1-3; perhaps TRBD1 as D (5 bases). Trimming removed 1 base at V and 2 bases at J, with 9 bases between. Germline V gives CDR1 LNHNV, CDR2 YYDKDF (reference sequence). The CDR3 has 15 amino acids. The chain's CDR3 is CATSRGGSTGNTIYF. The CDR3 coding sequence is TGTGCCACCAGCAGAGGGGGCTCGACTGGAAACACCATATATTTT.

Details on this clone: A far larger clone is one nucleotide away, so this likely arose from a read error. Other DNA sequences in this specimen translate into the identical CDR3. V gene TRBV3-1 (or the pseudogene TRBV3-2) combines with J gene TRBJ2-6; a weak D match, TRBD1 (6 bases). V was pared by 4 bases and J by 1 base, with 8 bases between. There are 15 residues in the CDR3. The V gene's germline CDR1 is LGHDT and CDR2 YNNKEL (reference sequence). CDR3 residues: CASSPTGSGANVLTF. The CDR3 region has the DNA TGTGCCAGCAGCCCTACAGGGTCTGGGGCCAACGTCCTGACTTTC.

The chain combines TRBV12-3 or TRBV12-4 with TRBJ2-1, with TRBD1 as a possible D gene (5 bases). The ends were cut back, 6 bases at V and 6 bases at J, with 12 bases in the middle. The CDR3 extends over 13 amino acids. DNA of the CDR3: TGTGCCAGCAGCTTCCCTCAGGGCAATGAGCAGTTCTTC. The encoded protein is CASSFPQGNEQFF.

The CDR3 region has the DNA TGTGCTAGTGGTGCCGCGGGACAGGGCTCGGGCTACACCTTC. Translation: CASGAAGQGSGYTF. This chain connects TRBV12-5 to TRBJ1-2; 9 nucleotides align to TRBD1. This CDR3 comprises 14 residues. The ends lost 5 bases at V and 8 bases at J; junction bases unmatched: 9. Germline V gene data show CDR1 as LGHNT and CDR2 as FRNRAP. The variable domain in full, with the rest retrieved from reference TRBV12-5 and TRBJ1-2, is DARVTQTPRHKVTEMGQEVTMRCQPILGHNTVFWYRQTMMQGLELLAYFRNRAPLDDSGMPKDRFSAEMPDATLATLKIQPSEPRDSAVYFCASGAAGQGSGYTFGSGTRLTVV.

The V call is TRBV2, the J call TRBJ2-3, with D possibly matching TRBD1 (5 bases). Trimming took off 4 bases at V and 0 bases at J, with 8 bases between the two ends. There are 14 residues in the CDR3. The germline CDR1 and CDR2 sequences are SNHLY and FYNNEI. The CDR3 DNA is TGTGCCAGCAGTGGGGGCCGGAGCACAGATACGCAGTATTTT. It translates to CASSGGRSTDTQYF.

This chain joins TRBV2 and TRBJ2-7; D is unresolved. CDR1 and CDR2 from the germline V gene are SNHLY and FYNNEI. V gave up 11 bases and J gave up 3 bases, with 8 bases separating them. The CDR3 spans 10 residues. In DNA form, the CDR3 reads TGTGCCTCCAGGCTCTACGAGCAGTACGTC. Translated: CASRLYEQYV.

The CDR3 sequence is CASSSPLIAGGDNEQFF. For the CDR3, the DNA is TGTGCCAGCAGCTCCCCTCTAATTGCGGGAGGAGACAATGAGCAGTTCTTC. The chain couples TRBV7-9 to TRBJ2-1; 8 bases are shared with TRBD2. With 4 bases clipped from V and 5 bases from J, the junction kept 13 bases outside the gene matches. CDR1 is SEHNR and CDR2 is FQNEAQ in the germline V gene (reference sequence). The CDR3 runs 17 residues. Variable domain in full (rest from reference TRBV7-9 and TRBJ2-1): DTGVSQNPRHKITKRGQNVTFRCDPISEHNRLYWYRQTLGQGPEFLTYFQNEAQLEKSRLLSDRFSAERPKGSFSTLEIQRTEQGDSAMYLCASSSPLIAGGDNEQFFGPGTRLTVL.

The CDR3 loop reads CASGQGATGELFF. In DNA form, the CDR3 reads TGCGCCAGCGGCCAGGGGGCAACCGGGGAGCTGTTTTTT. This chain uses TRBV5-1 with TRBJ2-2; 8 bases align to TRBD1. This CDR3 spans 13 amino acids. The V segment lost 7 bases and the J segment 5 bases; nucleotides outside the gene matches: 4. Germline V gene lookup returns CDR1 SGHRS and CDR2 YFSETQ.

The rearrangement links TRBV28 to TRBJ1-2, with 10 bases fitting TRBD1. V lost 6 bases, J lost 8 bases, and 3 bases stayed unmatched. The CDR3 extends over 12 amino acids. Germline V CDR1 and CDR2: MDHEN, SYDVKM. The DNA of the CDR3 is TGTGCCAGCAGGGACAGGGGGAGCGGCTACACCTTC. Protein: CASRDRGSGYTF.

Only one count was recorded for this clone. One end of the junction is discordant with germline, which a read error may explain. J is TRBJ2-2 and V is TRBV2, with 8 bases lining up with TRBD1. In germline, CDR1 is SNHLY, CDR2 FYNNEI. CDR3 length: 15 residues. CDR3 sequence (DNA): TGTGCCAGCAGCGAAGACAGGGGCGAGACCGGGGAGCTGTTTTTT. It codes for CASSEDRGETGELFF. The full variable domain, with the rest looked up from reference TRBV2 and TRBJ2-2, is EPEVTQTPSHQVTQMGQEVILRCVPISNHLYFYWYRQILGQKVEFLVSFYNNEISEKSEIFDDQFSVERPDGSNFTLKIRSTKLEDSAMYFCASSEDRGETGELFFGEGSRLTVL.